The rows below give T cell receptor beta chains drawn from one sample of a study of T cell responses to AZD1222 COVID-19 vaccine. Assay used: immunoSEQ multiplex PCR; TCRdb lists only in-frame clones, some missing. The sample has 90,000 to 150,000 clones, roughly nine tenths seen once. The specimen comprised peripheral blood, sampled on day 0 of AZD1222 vaccination. These receptors were obtained from an adult in good health. The CDR3 runs from the conserved cysteine through the conserved F or W. The D gene is left open where the match is weak. Not all rows give a size; the values are once, few, many and, for expanded clones, a class.

j_gene: TRBJ2-7; d_gene: .; abundance: .; v_gene: TRBV5-1; CDR3nt: TGCGCCAGCAGCCCAACCCCCCCCGGATCATCCTACGAGCAGTACTTC; CDR3aa: CASSPTPPGSSYEQYF
j_gene: TRBJ1-6; d_gene: .; abundance: .; v_gene: TRBV6-2/TRBV6-3; CDR3nt: TGTGCCAGCAGTGTTCAGGGAGGTTCACCCCTCCACTTT; CDR3aa: CASSVQGGSPLHF
j_gene: TRBJ1-2; d_gene: TRBD1; abundance: .; v_gene: TRBV12-3/TRBV12-4; CDR3nt: TGTGCCAGCAGCCGTGGACAGGGGAATGGCTACACCTTC; CDR3aa: CASSRGQGNGYTF
j_gene: TRBJ1-5; d_gene: TRBD1; abundance: .; v_gene: TRBV10-3; CDR3nt: TGTGCCATCAGCCCGGGACAGACCAATCAGCCCCAGCATTTT; CDR3aa: CAISPGQTNQPQHF
j_gene: TRBJ2-2; d_gene: .; abundance: once; v_gene: TRBV4-1; CDR3nt: TGCGCCAGCAGACGTGACAGAAACACCGGGGAGCTGTTTTTT; CDR3aa: CASRRDRNTGELFF
j_gene: TRBJ2-5; d_gene: .; abundance: .; v_gene: TRBV3-1/TRBV3-2; CDR3nt: TGTGCCAGCAGCCAGGGGAGCAGGGAGACCCAGTACTTC; CDR3aa: CASSQGSRETQYF
j_gene: TRBJ1-2; d_gene: TRBD1; abundance: .; v_gene: TRBV28; CDR3nt: TGTGCCAGCATCGGACAGGGACTCGGCTACACCTTC; CDR3aa: CASIGQGLGYTF
j_gene: TRBJ1-6; d_gene: .; abundance: .; v_gene: TRBV5-6; CDR3nt: TGTGCCAGCAGCTACGCAACAGGGTCGAGTTCACCCCTCCACTTT; CDR3aa: CASSYATGSSSPLHF
j_gene: TRBJ1-4; d_gene: TRBD1; abundance: few; v_gene: TRBV6-1; CDR3nt: TGTGCCAGCAGTGAGACAGGGCGGAATGAAAAACTGTTTTTT; CDR3aa: CASSETGRNEKLFF
j_gene: TRBJ2-3; d_gene: .; abundance: .; v_gene: TRBV5-1; CDR3nt: TGCGCCAGCAGCTACCCAGGGGCAGATACGCAGTATTTT; CDR3aa: CASSYPGADTQYF
j_gene: TRBJ1-2; d_gene: .; abundance: .; v_gene: TRBV19; CDR3nt: TGTGCCAGTAGCACTATACAGGCGGGGGGCTACACCTTC; CDR3aa: CASSTIQAGGYTF
j_gene: TRBJ2-3; d_gene: TRBD2; abundance: .; v_gene: TRBV9; CDR3nt: TGTGCCAGCAGCGCAGGGACTAGCGGAAGCACAGATACGCAGTATTTT; CDR3aa: CASSAGTSGSTDTQYF
j_gene: TRBJ2-1; d_gene: TRBD2; abundance: .; v_gene: TRBV5-5; CDR3nt: TGTGCCAGCAGCCCGGGGACTAGCGGGAGTTGGTTTGAGCAGTTCTTC; CDR3aa: CASSPGTSGSWFEQFF
j_gene: TRBJ1-4; d_gene: .; abundance: .; v_gene: TRBV9; CDR3nt: TGTGCCAGCAGCGGAACCGGGACGGCAACTAATGAAAAACTGTTTTTT; CDR3aa: CASSGTGTATNEKLFF
j_gene: TRBJ2-1; d_gene: TRBD2; abundance: .; v_gene: TRBV10-1; CDR3nt: TGCGCCAGCAGTCCTTCCGGGACTAGCTCCTACAATGAGCAGTTCTTC; CDR3aa: CASSPSGTSSYNEQFF
j_gene: TRBJ1-1; d_gene: .; abundance: .; v_gene: TRBV19; CDR3nt: TGTGCCAGTAGTATGACCCAGCGGGACACTGAAGCTTTCTTT; CDR3aa: CASSMTQRDTEAFF
j_gene: TRBJ1-1; d_gene: TRBD1; abundance: .; v_gene: TRBV5-1; CDR3nt: TGCGCCAGCAGCCGGGAGGGGGCAAGCACTGAAGCTTTCTTT; CDR3aa: CASSREGASTEAFF
j_gene: TRBJ1-1; d_gene: .; abundance: .; v_gene: TRBV7-6; CDR3nt: TGTGCCAGCAGCCCTACGGGGATGAACACTGAAGCTTTCTTT; CDR3aa: CASSPTGMNTEAFF
j_gene: TRBJ1-2; d_gene: .; abundance: .; v_gene: TRBV10-3; CDR3nt: TGTGCCATCAGTGACCCTCTAATGACAGGCGGGACCTATGGCTACACCTTC; CDR3aa: CAISDPLMTGGTYGYTF
j_gene: TRBJ1-2; d_gene: .; abundance: once; v_gene: TRBV28; CDR3nt: TGTGCCAGCAGTCCCCCGGGGAGGGTGGCTGGCTACACCTTC; CDR3aa: CASSPPGRVAGYTF
j_gene: TRBJ2-7; d_gene: .; abundance: .; v_gene: TRBV5-4; CDR3nt: TGTGCCAGCAGCCGGTCATGGGACGCCCCCTACGAGCAGTACTTC; CDR3aa: CASSRSWDAPYEQYF
j_gene: TRBJ1-4; d_gene: TRBD1; abundance: .; v_gene: TRBV18; CDR3nt: TGTGCCAGCTCACCACCGGGACAGCGGTATGAAAAACTGTTTTTT; CDR3aa: CASSPPGQRYEKLFF
j_gene: TRBJ2-5; d_gene: .; abundance: .; v_gene: TRBV19; CDR3nt: TGTGCCAGTACCCCAGGGGGGGACAGACAAGAGACCCAGTACTTC; CDR3aa: CASTPGGDRQETQYF
j_gene: TRBJ2-5; d_gene: .; abundance: .; v_gene: TRBV18; CDR3nt: TGTGCCAGCTCACCAATGGGGCGGGCGGAGACCCAGTACTTC; CDR3aa: CASSPMGRAETQYF
j_gene: TRBJ2-1; d_gene: .; abundance: .; v_gene: TRBV29-1; CDR3nt: TGCAGCGTCACTAGCCCCGACTACAATGAGCAGTTCTTC; CDR3aa: CSVTSPDYNEQFF
j_gene: TRBJ2-2; d_gene: .; abundance: .; v_gene: TRBV6-5; CDR3nt: TGTGCCAGCAGTTACTCGGGGACCGGGGAGCTGTTTTTT; CDR3aa: CASSYSGTGELFF
j_gene: TRBJ1-3; d_gene: TRBD1; abundance: few; v_gene: TRBV5-1; CDR3nt: TGCGCCAGCAGCTTGGACAGGGGATCTGGAAACACCATATATTTT; CDR3aa: CASSLDRGSGNTIYF